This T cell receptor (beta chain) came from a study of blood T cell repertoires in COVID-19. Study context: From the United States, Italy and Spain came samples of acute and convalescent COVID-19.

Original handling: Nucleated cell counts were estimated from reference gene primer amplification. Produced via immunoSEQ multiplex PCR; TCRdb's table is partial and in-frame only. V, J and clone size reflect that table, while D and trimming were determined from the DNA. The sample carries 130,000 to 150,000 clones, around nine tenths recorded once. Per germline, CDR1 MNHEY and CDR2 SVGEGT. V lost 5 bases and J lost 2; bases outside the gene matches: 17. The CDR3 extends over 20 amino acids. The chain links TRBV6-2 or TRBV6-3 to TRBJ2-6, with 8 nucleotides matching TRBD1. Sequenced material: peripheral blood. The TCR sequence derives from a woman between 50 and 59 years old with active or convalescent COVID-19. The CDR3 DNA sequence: TGTGCCAGCAGTCAGGACGGGACAGGCCTAGAGGTCACTGGGGCCAACGTCCTGACTTTC. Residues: CASSQDGTGLEVTGANVLTF.